This T cell receptor beta chain is drawn from a study of memory CD4+ T cells and cytomegalovirus serostatus. Sequencing was performed with immunoSEQ multiplex PCR; in TCRdb, only in-frame clones are kept and a portion is missing. The data contain about 59,000 clones, about 81% of them singletons. Single viable CD3+CD4+CD8-CD45RO+ cells were sorted as the memory CD4+ T cells. Serum IgG to CMV pp150, pp28, p38 and p52 defined serostatus. In germline, CDR1 is SGHTA, CDR2 FQGNSA. This CDR3 contains 15 residues. Trimming took off 8 bases at V and 1 base at J, with 15 bases between the two ends. The material sequenced was memory CD4+ T cells from blood. This clonotype originated in an adult in good health and CMV-seronegative. This chain joins TRBV7-2 and TRBJ2-1; D gene ambiguous. CDR3 region: CASGRSSVSYNEQFF. The CDR3 DNA follows: TGTGCCAGCGGACGGAGTAGTGTATCCTACAATGAGCAGTTCTTC.